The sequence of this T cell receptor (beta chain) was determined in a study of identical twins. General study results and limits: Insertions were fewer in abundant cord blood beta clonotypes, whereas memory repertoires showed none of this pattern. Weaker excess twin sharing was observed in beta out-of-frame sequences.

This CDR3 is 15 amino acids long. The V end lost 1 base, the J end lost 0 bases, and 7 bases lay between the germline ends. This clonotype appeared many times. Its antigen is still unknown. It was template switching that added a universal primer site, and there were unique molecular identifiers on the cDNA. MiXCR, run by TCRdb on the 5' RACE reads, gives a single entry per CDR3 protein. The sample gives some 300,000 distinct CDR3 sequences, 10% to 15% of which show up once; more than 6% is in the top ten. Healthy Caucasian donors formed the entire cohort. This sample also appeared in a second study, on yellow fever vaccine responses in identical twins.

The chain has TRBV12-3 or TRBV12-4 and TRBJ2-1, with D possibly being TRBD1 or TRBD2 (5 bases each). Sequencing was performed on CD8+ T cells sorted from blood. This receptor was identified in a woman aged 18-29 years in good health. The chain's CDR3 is CASSLGGSSYNEQFF. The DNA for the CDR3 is TGTGCCAGCAGTTTAGGGGGGAGCTCCTACAATGAGCAGTTCTTC.